Listed below are T cell receptor beta chains from one sample, sequenced in a study of T cells in Graves' hyperthyroidism and ophthalmopathy. TCRdb reprocessed the multiplex PCR reads with MiXCR, giving one entry per CDR3 protein. This sample has approximately 490,000 distinct CDR3 sequences, with 22% found just once. Sequenced sample: blood. The receptors were gathered from a woman aged 70-85 years with Graves' ophthalmopathy. Both conserved end residues are part of each CDR3. The order of the fields is CDR3 protein, V gene.

CALTGANEKLFF | TRBV30
CASSLAPGRGTEAFF | TRBV7-2
CAWSVVGLLEPQHF | TRBV30
CASSFHGRGMNTEAFF | TRBV7-3
CASSLGWRTGELFF | TRBV7-3
CASSPGGEYNEQFF | TRBV11-2
CASSTKTGTSGYTDTQYF | TRBV19
CATWPGGAHEKLFF | TRBV5-1
CASSLVVGSEAFF | TRBV12-3/TRBV12-4
CASSQRQISPLHF | TRBV3-1
CASRYSRTQYF | TRBV28
CASSSLGTNEKLFF | TRBV12-3/TRBV12-4
CASSLRQGGNSPLHF | TRBV12-3/TRBV12-4
CASRLVGPGELFF | TRBV7-3
CASSYRPPRAGELFF | TRBV6-6
CASSYGRTGSEKLFF | TRBV6-1
CASSYFFPPDTQYF | TRBV6-2/TRBV6-3
CASSSQGRKSNQPQHF | TRBV28
CASSDSGRYTDTQYF | TRBV5-8
CASSFRGLPSEAFF | TRBV5-1
CASSYSGPPEETQYF | TRBV6-6
CASSSGQGGFDEQYF | TRBV5-4
CASSLLGGSLNEQFF | TRBV9
CSASGGWETQYF | TRBV20-1
CAWSVYRQGRNTEAFF | TRBV30
CASGRDTSTNEKLFF | TRBV2
CASSQTGELFF | TRBV3-1
CASNPSARYYEQYF | TRBV5-6
CSIVPLWGGQKYGELFF | TRBV29-1
CASSPTGSQFFYF | TRBV3-1
CAWSVPGRNQPQHF | TRBV30
CASSSISETQYF | TRBV11-2
CSAVPGDRMSEKLFF | TRBV20-1
CASSELVHPNTEAFF | TRBV2
CASSKGLAGVGGELFF | TRBV11-2
CASKRLGNTEAFF | TRBV19
CASNPNQGLAGGELFF | TRBV7-2
CASSLGFNNEQFF | TRBV5-1
CASSLNLGQGDYGYTF | TRBV11-3
CASSLEVEGTSYEQYF | TRBV5-1
CAREVTDTQYF | TRBV2
CASSETSGTTDTQYF | TRBV9
CASSQGTSGRSNEQFF | TRBV3-1
CASGLRPGGPGEQYF | TRBV12-5